This T cell receptor beta chain comes out of a study of blood T cells in healthy people across ages. This CDR3 is built from 12 residues. V lost 2 bases and J lost 3, with 5 bases in between. Germline-derived CDR1 and CDR2 are SQVTM and ANQGSEA. The second PCR ran about 6 to 11 cycles with a sample-barcoded 5' primer and J-beta primers. TCRdb used MiXCR to reprocess the 5' RACE reads, holding one entry per CDR3 protein. The data show 1.5 million to 2 million distinct CDR3 sequences, with 25% to 30% seen just once and 7.7% held by the top ten. Sequenced input: blood. The V call is TRBV29-1, the J call TRBJ2-1; D remains ambiguous. This sequence was found in a woman aged 25-40 years in good health. The CDR3 DNA is TGCAGCGTTGAAACCGGCTACAATGAGCAGTTCTTC. Its protein product is CSVETGYNEQFF.